The subject of this entry is one T cell receptor (beta chain). The data were produced by immunoSEQ multiplex PCR, yet TCRdb's version contains in-frame clones alone and is incomplete. This sample has some 15,000 clones, with approximately 90% found just once. The sample originates from a study of blood T cell dynamics during melanoma immunotherapy. Time point of the sample: pre-treatment baseline. Response was assessed by RECIST 1.1 at 12 weeks, except a couple of rapid progressors. The CDR3 sequence is 15 residues long. CDR1 and CDR2 from the germline V gene are SGHDT and YYEEEE. Trimming removed 4 bases from V and 5 bases from J; junction bases left unmatched: 3.

This sequence was found in a human donor with melanoma. The chain uses TRBV5-6 and TRBJ2-2, with 12 bases matching TRBD1. The specimen was blood, collected from a patient treated with checkpoint blockade. The CDR3 bases are TGTGCCAGCAGCAGGGACAGGGGGCGAACCGGGGAGCTGTTTTTT. Amino acid sequence: CASSRDRGRTGELFF.